The 16 T cell receptor beta chains in this list originate from one sample, sequenced in a study of T cell changes during pregnancy in multiple sclerosis. Data came from immunoSEQ multiplex PCR; TCRdb stores just in-frame clones and leaves some out. The sample records 40,000 or so clones, around nine tenths being singletons. Sample: CD4+ T cells from peripheral blood mononuclear cells, taken before pregnancy. These receptors were taken from a female donor with multiple sclerosis, enrolled in a pregnancy study.

The V and J genes are TRBV7-2 and TRBJ2-6; D may be TRBD2 (7 bases). CDR1 and CDR2 (germline): SGHTA, FQGNSA. CDR3 length equals 16 residues. V dropped 3 bases and J dropped 3 bases, with 12 bases sitting between them. CDR3 sequence (DNA): TGTGCCAGCAGCTTCATGGGGGGGCATGGGGCCAACGTCCTGACTTTC. Its protein product is CASSFMGGHGANVLTF.

The chain couples TRBV19 to TRBJ1-6; D unclear. The CDR3 extends over 15 amino acids. Germline values: CDR1 LNHDA, CDR2 SQIVND (reference sequence). Between the trimmed V and J ends, which lost 3 bases and 5 bases, there was a span of 11 bases. CDR3: CASSITAAHNSPLHF. The CDR3 DNA sequence: TGTGCCAGTAGTATCACGGCGGCCCATAATTCACCCCTCCACTTT.

The rearrangement links TRBV5-6 to TRBJ2-5, with unresolved D. This CDR3 comprises 15 residues. The ends were cut back, 0 bases at V and 5 bases at J, with 14 bases in the middle. Germline CDR1 and CDR2: SGHDT and YYEEEE. The chain's CDR3 is CASSLATLLAETQYF. Here the CDR3 DNA reads TGTGCCAGCAGCTTGGCCACTTTACTCGCGGAGACCCAGTACTTC.

J is TRBJ1-5 and V is TRBV5-5, with a weak D call TRBD1 (5 bases). Germline CDR1 is SGHKS and CDR2 is YYEKEE (reference sequence). V lost 5 bases, J lost 4 bases, and 10 bases lay in between. The CDR3 has 13 residues. CDR3 nucleotides: TGTGCCAGCAGTTGGGGGGAAAATCAGCCCCAGCATTTT. Its protein is CASSWGENQPQHF.

This chain uses TRBV28 with TRBJ1-2; no reliable D call. Per germline, CDR1 MDHEN and CDR2 SYDVKM. V was cut by 4 bases and J by 2 bases, with 14 bases left in between. The CDR3 consists of 15 residues. DNA for the CDR3: TGTGCCAGCAGTTCCCCCCCGGGAATGAACTATGGCTACACCTTC. Protein sequence: CASSSPPGMNYGYTF.

This clone was picked up one time. The chain carries TRBV28 and TRBJ2-7, with 8 bases fitting TRBD2. This CDR3 has 16 amino acids. CDR1 MDHEN and CDR2 SYDVKM come from the germline V gene. V lost 6 bases to trimming and J lost 5 bases; unmatched junction nucleotides: 15. This chain's CDR3 is CASSPGSGVAGNEQYF. CDR3 nucleotides: TGTGCCAGCAGCCCCGGTAGCGGGGTAGCCGGGAACGAGCAGTACTTC.

The chain has TRBV7-6 and TRBJ2-1, with D perhaps matching TRBD1 (6 bases). Germline CDR1 is SGHVS and CDR2 is FNYEAQ. This CDR3 has 16 residues. Trimming removed 4 bases from V and 1 base from J, with 14 bases in between. This CDR3 is CASSSRSRGSYNEQFF. The CDR3 DNA reads TGTGCCAGCAGCTCGAGGTCCAGGGGTTCCTACAATGAGCAGTTCTTC. The whole variable domain, filled in from reference TRBV7-6 and TRBJ2-1, reads GAGVSQSPRYKVTKRGQDVALRCDPISGHVSLYWYRQALGQGPEFLTYFNYEAQQDKSGLPNDRFSAERPEGSISTLTIQRTEQRDSAMYRCASSSRSRGSYNEQFFGPGTRLTVL.

This chain uses TRBV30 with TRBJ2-1, with 7 bases identical to TRBD2. The CDR3 has 14 amino acids. With V trimmed by 4 bases and J by 4 bases, 7 bases remained unmatched. Germline V gene data show CDR1 as GTSNPN and CDR2 as SVGIG (reference sequence). The CDR3 loop is CAWIPAGKYNEQFF. In DNA form, the CDR3 reads TGTGCCTGGATACCAGCGGGAAAGTACAATGAGCAGTTCTTC.

The chain couples TRBV5-1 to TRBJ1-1; D not certain. Germline-derived CDR1 and CDR2 are SGHRS and YFSETQ. The CDR3 runs 15 residues. With 0 bases removed from V and 0 bases from J, the gap between germline ends came to 9 bases. As DNA, the CDR3 is TGCGCCAGCAGCTTGGCCCATAGTTTGAACACTGAAGCTTTCTTT. Translation: CASSLAHSLNTEAFF.

This clone was observed once. The rearrangement joins TRBV28 to TRBJ1-6; D uncertain. Trimming took off 5 bases at V and 0 bases at J, with 17 bases between the two ends. This CDR3 is 18 amino acids long. Germline loops: CDR1 MDHEN, CDR2 SYDVKM. DNA for the CDR3: TGTGCCAGCAGTCCAGAGGACTGGCCGAACTCCTATAATTCACCCCTCCACTTT. This encodes CASSPEDWPNSYNSPLHF.

This clone was recorded only once. The chain combines TRBV11-1 with TRBJ2-7, with 7 bases lining up with TRBD2. The CDR3 runs to 16 residues. In germline, CDR1 is SGHAT, CDR2 FQDESV (reference sequence). V dropped 0 bases and J dropped 5; count of bases not matched to a gene: 10. The CDR3 loop is CASSLAVASGRHEQYF. For the CDR3, the DNA is TGTGCCAGCAGCTTAGCGGTGGCTAGCGGTCGCCACGAGCAGTACTTC.

Here the CDR3 reads CASSSAGVWTGELFF. The CDR3 DNA reads TGTGCCAGCAGCTCGGCCGGAGTGTGGACCGGGGAGCTGTTTTTT. The rearrangement links TRBV7-9 to TRBJ2-2; D remains unclear. The germline CDR1 and CDR2 sequences are SEHNR and FQNEAQ (reference sequence). This CDR3 spans 15 amino acids. V lost 4 bases and J 5 bases, leaving 14 bases between the germline ends. Looking up the rest from reference TRBV7-9 and TRBJ2-2 gives the full variable domain: DTGVSQNPRHKITKRGQNVTFRCDPISEHNRLYWYRQTLGQGPEFLTYFQNEAQLEKSRLLSDRFSAERPKGSFSTLEIQRTEQGDSAMYLCASSSAGVWTGELFFGEGSRLTVL.

The chain combines TRBV11-3 with TRBJ2-1, with 9 bases that match TRBD2. Germline V gene sequence: CDR1 SGHNT, CDR2 YENEEA. This CDR3 has 15 residues. Trimming cost V 5 bases and J 9 bases; bases outside gene matches: 11. CDR3 bases: TGTGCCAGCAGCCCCTTTGCGGGGGGGCAGGGTGAGCAGTTCTTC. Its translation is CASSPFAGGQGEQFF.

The genes are TRBV29-1 and TRBJ1-5, with a weak D call TRBD1 (6 bases). CDR3 length equals 14 residues. Germline V gives CDR1 SQVTM, CDR2 ANQGSEA. V lost 4 bases, J lost 6 bases, and 16 bases lay in between. DNA of the CDR3: TGCAGCGTTGCAGGGGTGGGGGGGGGTCAGCCCCAGCATTTT. Translating it yields CSVAGVGGGQPQHF.

The gene calls are TRBV2 and TRBJ1-6; D remains ambiguous. CDR1 and CDR2 (germline): SNHLY, FYNNEI. V lost 8 bases, J lost 7 bases, and 15 bases lay in between. CDR3 length: 14 residues. This CDR3 is CASRFEGQNSPLHF. As DNA, the CDR3 is TGTGCCAGCCGGTTTGAGGGTCAGAATTCACCCCTCCACTTT.

The chain recombines TRBV2 with TRBJ2-1; 9 positions agree with TRBD2. CDR1 is SNHLY, CDR2 FYNNEI, per germline. The CDR3 contains 16 residues. The ends lost 4 bases at V and 0 bases at J; junction bases unmatched: 4. The CDR3 DNA sequence: TGTGCCAGCAGTGCTCCTAGCGGGGCCTCCTACAATGAGCAGTTCTTC. Translating it yields CASSAPSGASYNEQFF.